Below are 18 T cell receptor beta chains sequenced from a single sample in a study of T-cell reconstitution after alpha-beta-depleted transplantation in children. Unique molecular identifiers were incorporated during preparation of the TCRbeta library. TCRdb fed the PCR reads into MiXCR, producing one record per CDR3 protein. The sample shows about 200,000 distinct CDR3 sequences, approximately 7% of them seen only once. This specimen consisted of PBMCs, obtained before TCRalphabeta/CD19-depleted stem cell transplant. Receptors were obtained from a boy between 2 and 15 years old with acute lymphoblastic leukemia, due to receive a stem cell transplant.

The V gene is TRBV2, the J gene TRBJ2-1; 7 nucleotides line up with TRBD2. The V and J ends lost 9 bases and 4 bases, in that order; junction bases with no gene match: 9. CDR1 SNHLY and CDR2 FYNNEI come from the germline V gene. There are 14 residues in the CDR3. CDR3 sequence (DNA): TGTGCCAGTACGGGGGGACTAAGATACAATGAGCAGTTCTTC. Amino acids: CASTGGLRYNEQFF.

This clonotype was seen more than once but under ten times. The genes are TRBV3-1 and TRBJ2-4; no reliable D call. Germline V gene sequence: CDR1 LGHDT, CDR2 YNNKEL (reference sequence). The CDR3 loop spans 12 amino acids. The ends were cut back, 8 bases at V and 0 bases at J, with 5 bases in the middle. This chain's CDR3 is CASQSAKNIQYF. The CDR3 region has the DNA TGTGCCAGCCAATCAGCCAAAAACATTCAGTACTTC.

The sample holds many counts of this clonotype. This chain's CDR3 is CASSRHGGTKAYEQYF. The CDR3 nucleotides are TGTGCCAGCAGCCGCCATGGGGGGACTAAAGCCTACGAGCAGTACTTC. The genes are TRBV27 and TRBJ2-7, with 7 bases identical to TRBD2. The germline CDR1 and CDR2 sequences are MNHEY and SMNVEV (reference sequence). The J segment lost 2 bases and the V segment lost 6 bases, leaving 13 bases of the junction unmatched. The CDR3 runs 16 residues.

V gene TRBV28 combines with J gene TRBJ2-5; D is unresolved. CDR3 length: 13 amino acids. Trimming removed 2 bases at V and 5 bases at J, with 9 bases between. Germline V gene lookup returns CDR1 MDHEN and CDR2 SYDVKM. CDR3: CASSLTVRETQYF. The CDR3 bases are TGTGCCAGCAGTTTAACAGTGAGGGAGACCCAGTACTTC.

In its sample, this clonotype was seen many times. The rearrangement links TRBV4-2 to TRBJ2-6, with unresolved D. The V end lost 0 bases, the J end lost 3 bases, and 9 bases lay between the germline ends. Germline V lookup: CDR1 LGHNA, CDR2 YNFKEQ. The CDR3 totals 16 residues. The CDR3 sequence: CASSQDDVGGANVLTF. CDR3 nucleotide sequence: TGTGCCAGCAGCCAAGATGACGTCGGTGGGGCCAACGTCCTGACTTTC.

This clonotype was recorded at least ten times. A much larger clone lies one base from this, so it may be a read error. The CDR3 ends on some other residue instead of the conserved phenylalanine or tryptophan, so this is likely a read error. Written as DNA, the CDR3 is TGTGCCATCAGTCGAACCTCCCCGAAGGGACATTTATACGAGCAGTACTTG. Residues: CAISRTSPKGHLYEQYL. The rearrangement links TRBV10-3 to TRBJ2-7; maybe TRBD1 (6 bases). CDR1 is ENHRY and CDR2 is SYGVKD in the germline V gene. This CDR3 is built from 17 residues. Trimming cost V 5 bases and J 4 bases, with 24 bases left between them.

This clonotype was seen only a few times. The chain recombines TRBV7-2 with TRBJ2-5, with 9 bases matching TRBD2. In germline, CDR1 is SGHTA, CDR2 FQGNSA. The CDR3 length is 14 residues. V dropped 5 bases and J dropped 4; count of bases not matched to a gene: 5. For the CDR3, the DNA is TGTGCCAGCAGCGGCGGGAGGGGGCGAGAGACCCAGTACTTC. Protein sequence: CASSGGRGRETQYF.

J is TRBJ2-5 and V is TRBV6-2 or TRBV6-3; 10 bases are a match to TRBD2. Trimming took 6 bases from V and 6 from J; bases not matched to a gene: 10. The CDR3 sequence is 15 residues long. The germline gives CDR1 MNHEY, CDR2 SVGEGT. The CDR3 nucleotides read TGTGCCAGCAGACCTAGCGGGAGTCTGGTGAAGACCCAGTACTTC. This translates into CASRPSGSLVKTQYF.

This clonotype was seen a few times. The chain uses TRBV30 and TRBJ1-5; D is ambiguous. The CDR3 runs to 13 residues. V was cut by 3 bases and J by 1 base, with 7 bases left in between. The germline gives CDR1 GTSNPN, CDR2 SVGIG (reference sequence). Here the CDR3 DNA reads TGTGCCTGGAGAGGAGGCAGCAATCAGCCCCAGCATTTT. Encoded protein: CAWRGGSNQPQHF.

The rearrangement joins TRBV3-1 to TRBJ2-1; D perhaps matches TRBD2 (6 bases). Trimming cost V 0 bases and J 8 bases, with 14 bases left between them. CDR1 LGHDT and CDR2 YNNKEL come from the germline V gene (reference sequence). The CDR3 is made up of 15 amino acids. DNA of the CDR3: TGTGCCAGCAGCCAAGAACCTCGGGACTCTTATGAGCAGTTCTTC. This codes for CASSQEPRDSYEQFF.

The CDR3 DNA is TGCAGTGCTAGAGTTGGCAGCTACAATGAGCAGTTCTTC. Translated, it gives CSARVGSYNEQFF. This sequence joins TRBV20-1 and TRBJ2-1; D is uncertain. V was pared by 1 base and J by 3 bases, with 7 bases between. Germline loops: CDR1 DFQATT, CDR2 SNEGSKA (reference sequence). CDR3 size: 13 residues.

This clonotype was seen only a few times. The chain recombines TRBV7-9 with TRBJ2-7; no reliable D call. Germline loops: CDR1 SEHNR, CDR2 FQNEAQ (reference sequence). V lost 0 bases, J lost 5 bases, and 14 bases lay in between. The CDR3 has 15 amino acids. CDR3 DNA: TGTGCCAGCAGCTTAGCCTTAGCTGGTCTAGACGAGCAGTACTTC. The encoded protein is CASSLALAGLDEQYF.

This clonotype has a count of ten or more. The genes are TRBV5-6 and TRBJ1-5; 11 bases match TRBD1. The junction had 3 bases not matched to a gene; V was cut back by 1 base and J by 6 bases. The germline V gene has CDR1 SGHDT and CDR2 YYEEEE. The CDR3 consists of 15 residues. The CDR3 nucleotides are TGTGCCAGCAGCTTGAGGGGGACAGGGGGTCAGCCCCAGCATTTT. Residues: CASSLRGTGGQPQHF.

This clonotype was observed many times. The rearrangement joins TRBV5-5 to TRBJ2-1, with TRBD2 matching over 11 bases. In germline, CDR1 is SGHKS, CDR2 YYEKEE (reference sequence). The V and J ends lost 4 bases and 4 bases, in that order; junction bases with no gene match: 7. The CDR3 runs to 16 residues. DNA for the CDR3: TGTGCCAGCAGCATGGGGGGACTAGCGGTTTACAATGAGCAGTTCTTC. Translation gives CASSMGGLAVYNEQFF.

This clonotype was seen many times. The chain has TRBV6-2 or TRBV6-3 and TRBJ2-1, with D hard to call. Trimming pared 9 bases from V and 8 bases from J, leaving 8 bases between. Per the germline V gene, CDR1 is MNHEY and CDR2 is SVGEGT. The CDR3 runs 10 residues. The CDR3 here is CASGLDEQFF. In DNA, the CDR3 is TGTGCCAGTGGTCTAGATGAGCAGTTCTTC.

This clonotype has a count of ten or more. This sequence joins TRBV7-2 and TRBJ1-2; TRBD1 aligns across 9 bases. Losses at the gene ends were 5 bases for V and 3 bases for J; bases not matched to a gene: 4. There are 14 residues in the CDR3. Per germline, CDR1 SGHTA and CDR2 FQGNSA. CDR3 in amino acids: CASSPGQGDYGYTF. CDR3 in DNA: TGTGCCAGCAGCCCGGGACAGGGCGACTATGGCTACACCTTC.

For the CDR3, the DNA is TGTGCCAGCAGTTTCCGGGACAGGGGGTATGGCTACACCTTC. This gives the protein CASSFRDRGYGYTF. This rearrangement joins TRBV12-3 or TRBV12-4 to TRBJ1-2, with 11 bases matching TRBD1. The length of the CDR3 is 14 residues. V lost 3 bases and J lost 5; bases outside the gene matches: 2.

This clonotype was recorded at least ten times. J is TRBJ1-4 and V is TRBV7-3; D unclear. V shed 3 bases and J shed 4 bases, with 6 bases lying between them. The V gene's germline CDR1 is SGHTA and CDR2 FQGTGA. This CDR3 region has 13 residues. CDR3 sequence (DNA): TGTGCCAGCAGCTTCGATAGTAATGAAAAACTGTTTTTT. Protein sequence: CASSFDSNEKLFF.